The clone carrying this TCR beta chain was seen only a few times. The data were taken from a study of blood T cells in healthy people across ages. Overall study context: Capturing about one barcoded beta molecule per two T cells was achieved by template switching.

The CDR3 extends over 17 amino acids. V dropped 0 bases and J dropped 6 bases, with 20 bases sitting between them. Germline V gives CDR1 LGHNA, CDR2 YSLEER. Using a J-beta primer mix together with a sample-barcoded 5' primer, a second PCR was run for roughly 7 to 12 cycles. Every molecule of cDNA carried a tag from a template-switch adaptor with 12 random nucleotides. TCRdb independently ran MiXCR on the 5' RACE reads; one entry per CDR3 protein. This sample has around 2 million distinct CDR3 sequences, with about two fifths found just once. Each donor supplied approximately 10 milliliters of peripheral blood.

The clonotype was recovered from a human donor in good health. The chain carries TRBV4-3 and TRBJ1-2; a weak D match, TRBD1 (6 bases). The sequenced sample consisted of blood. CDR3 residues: CASSQDSETGRLDGYTF. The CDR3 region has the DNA TGCGCCAGCAGCCAAGATAGTGAAACAGGGAGGTTGGATGGCTACACCTTC.